This record looks at one TCR beta chain sequence and its context. The antigen is not known. The sample comes from a study of CD8 T cells in ankylosing spondylitis. Study-level points and caveats: Blood of patients with ankylosing spondylitis appeared to be characterized by a TCR beta motif of seven or eight highly homologous variants. Matched synovial fluid from ankylosing spondylitis patients was reported to be enriched for disease-linked clones. CD8+ cells made up the disease-linked clones, which were relatively rare in peripheral blood.

Molecular-barcoded quantitative 5'-RACE produced these TCR beta libraries. Each CDR3 protein is one row after TCRdb ran MiXCR on the 5' RACE reads. The repertoire holds under 450,000 distinct CDR3 sequences, with under 20% as singletons. The CDR3 extends over 14 amino acids. The V gene lost 6 bases and the J gene lost 3 bases, with 14 bases spanning the gap. Per the germline V gene, CDR1 is MNHNS and CDR2 is SASEGT. The clonotype comes from a male donor with ankylosing spondylitis. The V and J genes are TRBV6-1 and TRBJ1-2; D may be TRBD1 (5 bases). The sequenced sample consisted of blood, either unsorted or a sorted T cell fraction (not recorded which). In DNA form, the CDR3 reads TGTGCCAGCAGGAGAACGGGGACCCACTATGGCTACACCTTC. This encodes CASRRTGTHYGYTF.